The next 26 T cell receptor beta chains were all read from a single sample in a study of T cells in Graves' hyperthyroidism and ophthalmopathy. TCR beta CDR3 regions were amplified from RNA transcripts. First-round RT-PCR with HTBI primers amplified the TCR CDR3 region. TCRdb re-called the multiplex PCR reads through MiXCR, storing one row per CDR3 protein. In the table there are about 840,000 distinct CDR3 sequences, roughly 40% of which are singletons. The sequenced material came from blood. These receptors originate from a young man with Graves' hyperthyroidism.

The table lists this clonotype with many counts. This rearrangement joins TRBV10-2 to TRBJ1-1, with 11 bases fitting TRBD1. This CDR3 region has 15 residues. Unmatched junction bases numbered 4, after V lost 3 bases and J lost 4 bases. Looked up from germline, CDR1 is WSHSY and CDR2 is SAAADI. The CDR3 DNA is TGCGCCAGCAGTGAAGGACAGGGGGCCGGCACTGAAGCTTTCTTT. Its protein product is CASSEGQGAGTEAFF.

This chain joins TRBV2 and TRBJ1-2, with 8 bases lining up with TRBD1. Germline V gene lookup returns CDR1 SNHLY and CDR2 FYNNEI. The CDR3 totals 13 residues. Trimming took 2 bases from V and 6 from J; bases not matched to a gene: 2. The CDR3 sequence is CASSETTGDGYTF. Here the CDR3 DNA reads TGTGCCAGCAGTGAAACGACAGGGGATGGCTACACCTTC.

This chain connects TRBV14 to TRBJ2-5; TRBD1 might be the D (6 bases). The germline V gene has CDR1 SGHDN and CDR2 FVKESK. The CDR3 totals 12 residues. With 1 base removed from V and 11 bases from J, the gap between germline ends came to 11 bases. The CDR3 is CASSQGGTLQYF. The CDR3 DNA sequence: TGTGCCAGCAGCCAAGGGGGGACACTACAGTACTTC.

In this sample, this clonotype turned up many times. The CDR3 spells CASSTPGRGDEQYF. The CDR3 nucleotides read TGTGCCAGCAGCACTCCTGGGCGGGGAGACGAGCAGTACTTC. The chain carries TRBV7-9 and TRBJ2-7; maybe TRBD2 (6 bases). CDR1 is SEHNR, CDR2 FQNEAQ, per germline (reference sequence). The CDR3 runs to 14 residues. V lost 5 bases, J lost 5 bases, and 16 bases lay in between.

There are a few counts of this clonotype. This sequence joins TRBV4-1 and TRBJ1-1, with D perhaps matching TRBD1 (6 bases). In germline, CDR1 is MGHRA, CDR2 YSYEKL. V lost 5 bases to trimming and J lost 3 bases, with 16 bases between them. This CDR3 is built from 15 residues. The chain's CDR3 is CASSDDTGTDTEAFF. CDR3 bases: TGCGCCAGCAGCGATGATACAGGGACCGACACTGAAGCTTTCTTT.

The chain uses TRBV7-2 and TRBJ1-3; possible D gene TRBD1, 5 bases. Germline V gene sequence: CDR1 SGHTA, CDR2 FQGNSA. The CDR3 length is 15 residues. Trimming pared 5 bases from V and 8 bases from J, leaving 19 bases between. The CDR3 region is CASSHSRDYGYTIYF. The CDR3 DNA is TGTGCCAGCAGCCACAGCCGGGACTATGGCTACACCATATATTTT.

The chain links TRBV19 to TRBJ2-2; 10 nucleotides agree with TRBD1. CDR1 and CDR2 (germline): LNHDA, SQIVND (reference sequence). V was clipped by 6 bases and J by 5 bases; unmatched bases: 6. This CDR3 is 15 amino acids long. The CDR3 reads CASRMTGGRTGELFF. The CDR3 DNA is TGTGCCAGTAGGATGACAGGGGGCCGGACCGGGGAGCTGTTTTTT.

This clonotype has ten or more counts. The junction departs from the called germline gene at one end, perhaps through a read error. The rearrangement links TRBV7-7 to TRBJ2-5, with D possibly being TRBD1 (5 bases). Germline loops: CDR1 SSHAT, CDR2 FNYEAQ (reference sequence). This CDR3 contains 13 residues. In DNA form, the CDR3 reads TGTGCTAGCAGCCAGGGATCCCAAGAGACCCAGTACTTC. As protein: CASSQGSQETQYF.

CDR3 amino acids: CASSSGVYSYNSPLHF. The CDR3 DNA reads TGTGCCAGCAGCTCAGGGGTTTACTCCTATAATTCACCCCTCCACTTT. V is TRBV7-2 and J is TRBJ1-6; the D gene is possibly TRBD1 (6 bases). The CDR3 loop spans 16 amino acids. CDR1 and CDR2 (germline): SGHTA, FQGNSA. V shed 4 bases and J shed 0 bases, with 10 bases lying between them.

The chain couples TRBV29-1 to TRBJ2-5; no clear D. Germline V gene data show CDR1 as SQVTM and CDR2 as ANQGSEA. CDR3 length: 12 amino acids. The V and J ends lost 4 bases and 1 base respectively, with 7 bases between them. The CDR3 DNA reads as TGCAGCGTTGCCCCCCTCCAAGAGACCCAGTACTTC. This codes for CSVAPLQETQYF.

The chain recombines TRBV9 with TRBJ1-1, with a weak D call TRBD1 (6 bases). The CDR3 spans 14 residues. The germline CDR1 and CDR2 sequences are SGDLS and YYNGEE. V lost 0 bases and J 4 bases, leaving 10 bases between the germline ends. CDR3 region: CASSVAGHPTEAFF. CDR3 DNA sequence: TGTGCCAGCAGCGTAGCGGGACACCCCACTGAAGCTTTCTTT.

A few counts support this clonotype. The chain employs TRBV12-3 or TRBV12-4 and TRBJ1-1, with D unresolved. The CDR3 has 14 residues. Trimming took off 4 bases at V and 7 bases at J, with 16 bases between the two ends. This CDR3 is CASSYGSGRGEAFF. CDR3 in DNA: TGTGCCAGCAGTTACGGTTCAGGTCGTGGTGAAGCTTTCTTT.

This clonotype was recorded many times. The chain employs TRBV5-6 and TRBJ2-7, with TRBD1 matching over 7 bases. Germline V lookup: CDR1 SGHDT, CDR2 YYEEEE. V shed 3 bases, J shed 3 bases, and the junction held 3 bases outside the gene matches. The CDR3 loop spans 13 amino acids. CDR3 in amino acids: CASSWTGSYEQYF. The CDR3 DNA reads TGTGCCAGCAGCTGGACAGGAAGCTACGAGCAGTACTTC.

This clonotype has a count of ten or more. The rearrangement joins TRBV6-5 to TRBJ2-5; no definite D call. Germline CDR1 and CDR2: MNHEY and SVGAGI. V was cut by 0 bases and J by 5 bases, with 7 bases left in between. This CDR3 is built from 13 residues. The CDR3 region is CASSYSTRETQYF. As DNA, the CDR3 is TGTGCCAGCAGTTACTCGACAAGGGAGACCCAGTACTTC.

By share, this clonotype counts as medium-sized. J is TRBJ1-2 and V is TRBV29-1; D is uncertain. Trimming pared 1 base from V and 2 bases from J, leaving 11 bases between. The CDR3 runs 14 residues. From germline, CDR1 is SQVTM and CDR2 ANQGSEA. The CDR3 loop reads CSVEGLGINYGYTF. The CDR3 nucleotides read TGCAGCGTTGAAGGACTGGGGATAAACTATGGCTACACCTTC.

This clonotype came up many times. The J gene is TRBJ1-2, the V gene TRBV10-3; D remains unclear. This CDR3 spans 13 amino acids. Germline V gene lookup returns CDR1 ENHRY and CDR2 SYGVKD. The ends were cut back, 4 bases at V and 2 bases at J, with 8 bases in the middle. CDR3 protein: CAISAAENYGYTF. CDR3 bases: TGTGCCATCAGTGCCGCAGAGAACTATGGCTACACCTTC.

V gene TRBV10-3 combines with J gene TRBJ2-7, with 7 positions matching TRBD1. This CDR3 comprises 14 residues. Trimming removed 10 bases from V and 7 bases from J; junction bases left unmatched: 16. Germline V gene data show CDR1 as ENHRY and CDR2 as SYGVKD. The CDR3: CASSLRDRPPEQYF. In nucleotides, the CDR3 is TGTGCCAGCAGCCTCCGGGACAGACCCCCGGAGCAGTACTTC.

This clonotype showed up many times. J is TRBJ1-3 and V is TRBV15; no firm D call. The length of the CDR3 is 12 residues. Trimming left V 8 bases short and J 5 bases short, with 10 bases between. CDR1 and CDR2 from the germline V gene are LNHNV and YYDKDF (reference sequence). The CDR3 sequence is CATSGERNTIYF. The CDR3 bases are TGTGCCACCTCAGGCGAGAGAAACACCATATATTTT.

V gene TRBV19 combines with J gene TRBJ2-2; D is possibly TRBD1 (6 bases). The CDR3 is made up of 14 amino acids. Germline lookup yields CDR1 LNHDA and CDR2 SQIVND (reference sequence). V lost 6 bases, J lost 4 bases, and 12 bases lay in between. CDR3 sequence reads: CASSYPRGTGELFF. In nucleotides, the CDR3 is TGTGCCAGTAGCTACCCCAGGGGCACCGGGGAGCTGTTTTTT. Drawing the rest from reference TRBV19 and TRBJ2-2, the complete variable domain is DGGITQSPKYLFRKEGQNVTLSCEQNLNHDAMYWYRQDPGQGLRLIYYSQIVNDFQKGDIAEGYSVSREKKESFPLTVTSAQKNPTAFYLCASSYPRGTGELFFGEGSRLTVL.

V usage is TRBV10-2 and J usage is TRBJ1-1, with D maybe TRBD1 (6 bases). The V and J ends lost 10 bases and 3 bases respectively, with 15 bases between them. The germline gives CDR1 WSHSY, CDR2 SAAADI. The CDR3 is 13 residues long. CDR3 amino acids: CATRETGDTEAFF. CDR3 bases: TGCGCCACCAGAGAGACAGGTGACACTGAAGCTTTCTTT.

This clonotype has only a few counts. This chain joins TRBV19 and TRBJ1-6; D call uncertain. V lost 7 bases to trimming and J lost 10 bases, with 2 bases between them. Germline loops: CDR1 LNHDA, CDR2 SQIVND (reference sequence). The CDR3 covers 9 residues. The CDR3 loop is CASNSPLHF. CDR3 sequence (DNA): TGTGCCAGTAACTCACCCCTCCACTTT.

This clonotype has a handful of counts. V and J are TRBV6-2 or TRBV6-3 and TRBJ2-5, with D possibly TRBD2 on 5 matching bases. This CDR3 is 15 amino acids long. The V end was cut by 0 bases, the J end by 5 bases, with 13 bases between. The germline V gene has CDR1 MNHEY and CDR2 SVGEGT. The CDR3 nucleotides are TGTGCCAGCAGTTACTCGATCGTCATAGCGGAGACCCAGTACTTC. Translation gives CASSYSIVIAETQYF.

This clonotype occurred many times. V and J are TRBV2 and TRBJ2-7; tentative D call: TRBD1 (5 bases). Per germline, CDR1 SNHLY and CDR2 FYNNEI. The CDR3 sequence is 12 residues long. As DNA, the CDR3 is TGTGCGCAACGTACAGGCCTCTACGAGCAGTACTTC. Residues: CAQRTGLYEQYF. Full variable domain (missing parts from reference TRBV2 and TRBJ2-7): EPEVTQTPSHQVTQMGQEVILRCVPISNHLYFYWYRQILGQKVEFLVSFYNNEISEKSEIFDDQFSVERPDGSNFTLKIRSTKLEDSAMYFCAQRTGLYEQYFGPGTRLTVT.

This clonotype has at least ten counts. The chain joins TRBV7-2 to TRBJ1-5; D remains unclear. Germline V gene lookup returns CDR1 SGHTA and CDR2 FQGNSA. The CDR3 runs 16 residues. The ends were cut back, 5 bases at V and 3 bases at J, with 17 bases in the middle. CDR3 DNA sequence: TGTGCCAGCAGCCCCCATTTGGACGGCCTCAATCAGCCCCAGCATTTT. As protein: CASSPHLDGLNQPQHF. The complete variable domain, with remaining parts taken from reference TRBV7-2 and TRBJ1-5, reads GAGVSQSPSNKVTEKGKDVELRCDPISGHTALYWYRQSLGQGLEFLIYFQGNSAPDKSGLPSDRFSAERTGGSVSTLTIQRTQQEDSAVYLCASSPHLDGLNQPQHFGDGTRLSIL.

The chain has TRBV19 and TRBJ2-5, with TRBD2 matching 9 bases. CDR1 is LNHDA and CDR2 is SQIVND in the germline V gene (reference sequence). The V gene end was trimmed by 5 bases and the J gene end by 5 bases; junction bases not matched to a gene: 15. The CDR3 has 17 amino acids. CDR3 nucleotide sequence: TGTGCCAGTAGTGGAATCGGACTAGCGTCCTTGTCGGAGACCCAGTACTTC. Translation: CASSGIGLASLSETQYF.

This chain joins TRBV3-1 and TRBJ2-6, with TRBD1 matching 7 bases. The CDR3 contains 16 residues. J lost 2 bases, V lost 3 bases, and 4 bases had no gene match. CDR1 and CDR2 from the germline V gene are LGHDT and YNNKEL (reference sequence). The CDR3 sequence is CASSQYDRAGANVLTF. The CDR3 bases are TGTGCCAGCAGCCAGTATGACAGGGCTGGGGCCAACGTCCTGACTTTC.